The T cell receptor beta chain described here comes from a study of T cells after yellow fever vaccination. The J segment lost 4 bases and the V segment lost 4 bases, leaving 9 bases of the junction unmatched. CDR3 size: 15 residues. The germline CDR1 and CDR2 sequences are SGHRS and YFSETQ. TCR cDNA was made by 5'RACE template switching, adding a universal primer site and UMIs. TCRdb re-analysed the 5' RACE reads in MiXCR, keeping a single row per CDR3 protein. The profile shows under 300,000 distinct CDR3 sequences, about an eighth of them singletons. Sequenced here: CD4+ T cells sorted from PBMCs, sampled 45 days after the yellow fever booster vaccination. The chain employs TRBV5-1 and TRBJ2-7; 9 nucleotides match TRBD2. The TCR originated in a man aged 25-45 years who received the YFV17D yellow fever vaccine. The CDR3 reads CASSILAGSVYEQYF. CDR3 in DNA: TGCGCCAGCAGCATCCTAGCGGGAAGTGTTTACGAGCAGTACTTC. The full variable domain, rest sourced from reference TRBV5-1 and TRBJ2-7, is KAGVTQTPRYLIKTRGQQVTLSCSPISGHRSVSWYQQTPGQGLQFLFEYFSETQRNKGNFPGRFSGRQFSNSRSEMNVSTLELGDSALYLCASSILAGSVYEQYFGPGTRLTVT.